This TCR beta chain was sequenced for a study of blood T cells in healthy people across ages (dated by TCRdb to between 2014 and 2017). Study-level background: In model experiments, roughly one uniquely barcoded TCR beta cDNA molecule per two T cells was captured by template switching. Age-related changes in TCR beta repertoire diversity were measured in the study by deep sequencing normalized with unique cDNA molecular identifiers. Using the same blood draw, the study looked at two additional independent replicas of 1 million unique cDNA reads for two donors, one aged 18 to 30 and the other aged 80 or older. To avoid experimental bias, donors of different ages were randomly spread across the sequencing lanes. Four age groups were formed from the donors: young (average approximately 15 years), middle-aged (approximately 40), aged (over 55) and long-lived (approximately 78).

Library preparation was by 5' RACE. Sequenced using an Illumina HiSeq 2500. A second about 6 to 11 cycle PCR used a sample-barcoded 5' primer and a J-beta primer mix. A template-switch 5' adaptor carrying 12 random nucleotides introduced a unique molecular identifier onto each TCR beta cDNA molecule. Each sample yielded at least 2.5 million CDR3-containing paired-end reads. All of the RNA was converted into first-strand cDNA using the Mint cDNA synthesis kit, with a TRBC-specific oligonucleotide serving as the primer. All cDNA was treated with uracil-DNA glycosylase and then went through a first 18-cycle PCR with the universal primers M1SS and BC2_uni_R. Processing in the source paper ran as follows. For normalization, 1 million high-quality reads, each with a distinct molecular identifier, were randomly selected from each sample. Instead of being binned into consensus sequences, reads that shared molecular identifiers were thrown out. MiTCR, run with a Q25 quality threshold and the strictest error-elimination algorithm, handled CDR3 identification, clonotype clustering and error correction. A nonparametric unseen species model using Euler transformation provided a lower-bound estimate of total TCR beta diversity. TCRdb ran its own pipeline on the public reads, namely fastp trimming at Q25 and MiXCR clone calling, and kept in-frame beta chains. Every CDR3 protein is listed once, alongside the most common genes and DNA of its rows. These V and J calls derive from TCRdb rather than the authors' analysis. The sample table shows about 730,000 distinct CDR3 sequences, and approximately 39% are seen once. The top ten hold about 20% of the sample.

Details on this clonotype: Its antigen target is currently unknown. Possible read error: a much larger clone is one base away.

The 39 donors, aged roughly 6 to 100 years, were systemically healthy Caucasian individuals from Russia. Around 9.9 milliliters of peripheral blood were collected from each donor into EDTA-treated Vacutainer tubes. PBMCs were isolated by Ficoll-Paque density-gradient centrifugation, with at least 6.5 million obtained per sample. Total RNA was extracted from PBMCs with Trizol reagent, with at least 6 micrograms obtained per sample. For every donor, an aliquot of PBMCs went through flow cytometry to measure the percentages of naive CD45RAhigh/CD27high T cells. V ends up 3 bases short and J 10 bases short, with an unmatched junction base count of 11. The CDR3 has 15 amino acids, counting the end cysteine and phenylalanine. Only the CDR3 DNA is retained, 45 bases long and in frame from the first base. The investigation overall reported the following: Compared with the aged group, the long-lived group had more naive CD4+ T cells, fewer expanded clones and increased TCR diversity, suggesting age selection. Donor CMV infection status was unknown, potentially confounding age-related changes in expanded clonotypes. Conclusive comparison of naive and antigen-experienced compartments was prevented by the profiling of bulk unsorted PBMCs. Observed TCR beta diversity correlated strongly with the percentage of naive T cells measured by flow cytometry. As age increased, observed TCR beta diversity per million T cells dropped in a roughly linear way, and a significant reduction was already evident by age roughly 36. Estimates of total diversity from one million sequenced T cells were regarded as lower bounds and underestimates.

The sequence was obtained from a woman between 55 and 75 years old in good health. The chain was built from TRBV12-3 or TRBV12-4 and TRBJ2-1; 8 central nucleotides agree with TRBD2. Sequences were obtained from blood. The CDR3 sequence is CASSLGRAGVGEQFF. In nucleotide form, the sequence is TGTGCCAGCAGTTTGGGACGAGCGGGAGTTGGGGAGCAGTTCTTC.